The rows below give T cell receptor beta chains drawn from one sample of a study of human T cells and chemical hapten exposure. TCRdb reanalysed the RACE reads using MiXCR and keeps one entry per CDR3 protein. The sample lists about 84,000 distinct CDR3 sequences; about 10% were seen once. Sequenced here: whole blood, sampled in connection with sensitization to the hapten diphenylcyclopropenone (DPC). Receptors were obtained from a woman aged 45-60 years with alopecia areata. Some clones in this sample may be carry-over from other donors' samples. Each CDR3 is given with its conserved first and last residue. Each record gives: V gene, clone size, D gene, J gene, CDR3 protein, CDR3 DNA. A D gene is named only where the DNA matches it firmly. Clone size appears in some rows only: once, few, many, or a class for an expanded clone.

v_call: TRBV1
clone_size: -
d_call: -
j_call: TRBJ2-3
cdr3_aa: CTNVLASTLPDTQYF
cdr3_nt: TGCACGAACGTTCTAGCGTCAACCCTTCCAGATACGCAGTATTTT

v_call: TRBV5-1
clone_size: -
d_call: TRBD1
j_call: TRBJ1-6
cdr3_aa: CASSAGQGNSPLHF
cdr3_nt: TGCGCCAGCAGCGCGGGACAGGGAAATTCACCCCTCCACTTT

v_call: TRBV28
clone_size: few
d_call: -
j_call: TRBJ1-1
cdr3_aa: CASTAAGSADTEAFF
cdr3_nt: TGTGCCAGCACCGCAGCGGGGTCGGCCGACACTGAAGCTTTCTTT

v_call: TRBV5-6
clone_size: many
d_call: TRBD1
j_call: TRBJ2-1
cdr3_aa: CASSMDRETREFF
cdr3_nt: TGTGCCAGCAGCATGGACAGGGAAACCAGGGAGTTCTTC

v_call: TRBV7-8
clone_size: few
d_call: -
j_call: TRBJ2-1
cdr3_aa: CASSFRTNRRDNEQFF
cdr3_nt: TGTGCCAGCAGCTTCCGGACTAACAGAAGAGACAATGAGCAGTTCTTC

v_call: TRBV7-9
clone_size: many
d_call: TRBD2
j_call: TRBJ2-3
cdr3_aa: CASSSTRGGGSTDTQYF
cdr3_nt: TGTGCCAGCAGCTCGACTAGGGGCGGGGGAAGCACAGATACGCAGTATTTT

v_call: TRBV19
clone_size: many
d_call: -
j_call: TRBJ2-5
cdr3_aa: CASRNDGQETQYF
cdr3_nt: TGTGCCAGTAGGAACGACGGACAAGAGACCCAGTACTTC

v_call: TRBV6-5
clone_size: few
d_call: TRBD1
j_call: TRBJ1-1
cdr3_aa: CASSTYRGNTEAFF
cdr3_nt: TGTGCCAGCAGTACCTACAGGGGTAACACTGAAGCTTTCTTT

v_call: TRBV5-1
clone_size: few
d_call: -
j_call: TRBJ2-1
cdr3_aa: CASSLEYPQKEQFF
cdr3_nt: TGCGCCAGCAGCTTGGAGTACCCCCAGAAGGAGCAGTTCTTC

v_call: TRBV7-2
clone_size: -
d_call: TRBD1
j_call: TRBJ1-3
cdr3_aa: CASSLQGALGNTIYF
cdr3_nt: TGTGCCAGCAGCTTACAGGGGGCGCTGGGAAACACCATATATTTT

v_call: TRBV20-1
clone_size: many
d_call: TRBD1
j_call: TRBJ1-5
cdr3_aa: CSARANTGGGQPQHF
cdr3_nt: TGCAGTGCTAGAGCGAATACAGGGGGCGGTCAGCCCCAGCATTTT

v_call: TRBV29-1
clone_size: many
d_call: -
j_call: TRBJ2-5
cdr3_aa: CSVERDPGETQYF
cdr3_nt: TGCAGCGTGGAAAGGGACCCCGGGGAGACCCAGTACTTC

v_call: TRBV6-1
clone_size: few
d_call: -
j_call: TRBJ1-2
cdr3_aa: CASSAPNKNYGYTF
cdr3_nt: TGTGCCAGCAGTGCACCGAACAAGAACTATGGCTACACCTTC

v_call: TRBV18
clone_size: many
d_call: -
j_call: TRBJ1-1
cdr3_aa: CASSPITEGNTEAFF
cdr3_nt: TGTGCCAGCTCACCAATAACAGAAGGGAACACTGAAGCTTTCTTT

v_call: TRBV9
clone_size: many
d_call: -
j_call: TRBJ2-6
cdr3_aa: CASSGLAGPGANVLTF
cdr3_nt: TGTGCCAGCAGCGGACTCGCAGGGCCCGGGGCCAACGTCCTGACTTTC

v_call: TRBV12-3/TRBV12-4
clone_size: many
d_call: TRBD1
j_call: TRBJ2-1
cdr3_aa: CASSFLFGTGDNEQFF
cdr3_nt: TGTGCCAGCAGTTTTCTTTTCGGGACAGGGGACAATGAGCAGTTCTTC

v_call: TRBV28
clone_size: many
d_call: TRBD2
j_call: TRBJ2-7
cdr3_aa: CASSPRLAGNEQYF
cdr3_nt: TGTGCCAGCAGTCCCCGCCTAGCGGGCAACGAGCAGTACTTC

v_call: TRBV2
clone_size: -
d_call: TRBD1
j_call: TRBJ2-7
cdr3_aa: CASSVSGTANYEQYF
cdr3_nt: TGTGCCAGCAGTGTTTCGGGGACAGCGAACTACGAGCAGTACTTC

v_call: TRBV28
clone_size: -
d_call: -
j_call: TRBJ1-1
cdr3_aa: CASLRVNTEAFF
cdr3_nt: TGTGCCAGCCTGCGGGTGAACACTGAAGCTTTCTTT

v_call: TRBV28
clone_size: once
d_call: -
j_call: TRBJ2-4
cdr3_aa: CASSSLTGKDGKNIQYF
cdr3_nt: TGTGCCAGCAGCTCCTTAACAGGGAAGGACGGCAAAAACATTCAGTACTTC

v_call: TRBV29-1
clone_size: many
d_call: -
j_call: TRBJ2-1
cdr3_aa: CSGTSFDEQFF
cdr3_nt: TGCAGCGGTACTAGTTTTGATGAGCAGTTCTTC

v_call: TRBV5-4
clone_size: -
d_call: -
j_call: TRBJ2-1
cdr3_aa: CASSQGTTYNEQFF
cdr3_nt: TGTGCCAGCAGCCAAGGGACCACCTACAATGAGCAGTTCTTC

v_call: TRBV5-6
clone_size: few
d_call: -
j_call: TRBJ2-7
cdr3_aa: CASSLAASRYEQYF
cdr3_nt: TGTGCCAGCAGCTTGGCGGCAAGTCGCTACGAGCAGTACTTC

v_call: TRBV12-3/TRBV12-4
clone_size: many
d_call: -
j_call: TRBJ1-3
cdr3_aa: CASSSRERRNTIYF
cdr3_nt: TGTGCCAGCAGTTCTAGGGAGCGGAGGAACACCATATATTTT

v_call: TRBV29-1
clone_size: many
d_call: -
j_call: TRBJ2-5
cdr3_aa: CSGGDRQETQYF
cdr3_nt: TGCAGCGGGGGTGACCGGCAAGAGACCCAGTACTTC

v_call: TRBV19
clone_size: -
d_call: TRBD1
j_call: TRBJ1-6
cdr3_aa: CASRTGGGRNSPLHF
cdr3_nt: TGTGCCAGTAGAACGGGAGGGGGCCGTAATTCACCCCTCCACTTT

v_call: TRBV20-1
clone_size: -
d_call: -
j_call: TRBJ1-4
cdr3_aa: CSASGDKNEKLFF
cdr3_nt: TGCAGTGCTAGCGGGGACAAGAATGAAAAACTGTTTTTT

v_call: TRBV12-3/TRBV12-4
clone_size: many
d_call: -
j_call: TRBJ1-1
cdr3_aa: CASSPPRVYEAFF
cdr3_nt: TGTGCCAGCAGTCCCCCGCGGGTATATGAAGCTTTCTTT

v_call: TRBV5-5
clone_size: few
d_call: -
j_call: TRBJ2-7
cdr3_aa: CASTKANRGRPYEQYF
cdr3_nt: TGTGCCAGCACAAAAGCCAACAGAGGGAGACCCTACGAGCAGTACTTC

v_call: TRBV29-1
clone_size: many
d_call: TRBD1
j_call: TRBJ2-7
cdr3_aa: CSVQGDVTYEQYF
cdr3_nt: TGCAGCGTTCAGGGGGACGTCACCTACGAGCAGTACTTC

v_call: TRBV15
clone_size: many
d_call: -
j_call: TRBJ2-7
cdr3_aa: CATSRYYVEQYF
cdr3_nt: TGTGCCACCAGCAGATACTATGTCGAGCAGTACTTC

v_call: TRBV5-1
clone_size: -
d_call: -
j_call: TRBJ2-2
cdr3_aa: CASSFGLGELFF
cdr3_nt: TGCGCCAGCAGCTTCGGACTAGGGGAGCTGTTTTTT

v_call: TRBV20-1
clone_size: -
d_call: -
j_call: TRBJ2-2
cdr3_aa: CSAKRRQTSMGGELFF
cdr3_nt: TGCAGTGCGAAAAGAAGGCAGACTTCCATGGGCGGGGAGCTGTTTTTT

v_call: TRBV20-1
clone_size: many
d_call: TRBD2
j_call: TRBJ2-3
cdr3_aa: CSAMRRETTTDTQYF
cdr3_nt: TGCAGTGCCATGCGGCGGGAGACTACCACAGATACGCAGTATTTT

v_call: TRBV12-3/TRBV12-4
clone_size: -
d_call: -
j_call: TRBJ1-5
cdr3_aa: CASSLVLASNQPQHF
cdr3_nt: TGTGCCAGCAGTTTAGTCTTAGCAAGCAATCAGCCCCAGCATTTT

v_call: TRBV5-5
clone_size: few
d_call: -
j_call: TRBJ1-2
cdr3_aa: CASSFLGSSNYGYTF
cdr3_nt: TGTGCCAGCAGCTTTCTGGGGAGTTCTAACTATGGCTACACCTTC

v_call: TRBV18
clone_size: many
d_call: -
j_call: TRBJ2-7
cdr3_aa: CASRPEALSSYEQYF
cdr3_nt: TGTGCCAGCCGCCCCGAGGCCCTATCGTCCTACGAGCAGTACTTC

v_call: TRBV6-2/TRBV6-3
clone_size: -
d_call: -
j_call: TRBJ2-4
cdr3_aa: CASSYWGSENIQYF
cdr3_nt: TGTGCCAGCAGTTACTGGGGTTCGGAAAACATTCAGTACTTC

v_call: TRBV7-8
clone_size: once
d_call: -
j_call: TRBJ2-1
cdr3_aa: CASSSGRAAQYNEQFF
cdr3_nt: TGTGCCAGCAGCTCAGGACGGGCAGCCCAATACAATGAGCAGTTCTTC

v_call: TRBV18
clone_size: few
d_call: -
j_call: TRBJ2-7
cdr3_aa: CASSITMDEQYF
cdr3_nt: TGTGCCAGCTCTATTACCATGGACGAGCAGTACTTC

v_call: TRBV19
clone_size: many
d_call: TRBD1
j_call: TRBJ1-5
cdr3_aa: CASSIDQGGIGNQPQHF
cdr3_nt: TGTGCCAGTAGTATAGACCAGGGGGGAATAGGCAATCAGCCCCAGCATTTT

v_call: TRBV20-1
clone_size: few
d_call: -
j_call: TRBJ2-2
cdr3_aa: CSARKERGDTGELFF
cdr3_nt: TGCAGTGCTAGAAAAGAAAGGGGAGACACCGGGGAGCTGTTTTTT

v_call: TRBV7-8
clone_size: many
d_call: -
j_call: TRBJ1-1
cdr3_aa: CASSSYRAGAYTEAFF
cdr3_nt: TGTGCCAGCAGCTCATATCGGGCGGGGGCTTACACTGAAGCTTTCTTT

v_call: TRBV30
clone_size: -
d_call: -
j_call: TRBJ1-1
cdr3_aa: CAWPFRDRHTEAFF
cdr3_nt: TGTGCCTGGCCTTTTCGCGACAGACACACTGAAGCTTTCTTT

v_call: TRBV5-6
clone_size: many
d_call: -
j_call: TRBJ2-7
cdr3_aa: CASSYQSEQYF
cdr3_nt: TGTGCCAGCAGCTATCAGAGCGAGCAGTACTTC

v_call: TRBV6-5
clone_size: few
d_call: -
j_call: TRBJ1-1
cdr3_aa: CASSYSRQAGTEAFF
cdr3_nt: TGTGCCAGCAGTTACTCGAGGCAGGCGGGGACTGAAGCTTTCTTT

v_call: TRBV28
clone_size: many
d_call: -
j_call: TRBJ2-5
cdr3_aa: CASTETTYFQETQYF
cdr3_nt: TGTGCCAGCACGGAAACCACCTACTTCCAAGAGACCCAGTACTTC

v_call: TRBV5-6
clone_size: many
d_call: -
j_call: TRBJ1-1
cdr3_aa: CASRKGGGAEAFF
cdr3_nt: TGTGCCAGCAGAAAAGGAGGGGGAGCTGAAGCTTTCTTT

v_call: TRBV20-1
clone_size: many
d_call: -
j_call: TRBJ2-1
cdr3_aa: CSARSSGNEQFF
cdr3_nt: TGCAGTGCTAGGTCAAGCGGGAATGAGCAGTTCTTC

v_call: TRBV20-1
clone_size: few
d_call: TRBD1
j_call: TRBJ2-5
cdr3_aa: CSARVLWTGSVQETQYF
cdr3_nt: TGCAGTGCTAGGGTATTATGGACAGGGTCAGTCCAAGAGACCCAGTACTTC

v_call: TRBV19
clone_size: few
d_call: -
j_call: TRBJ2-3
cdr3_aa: CASRPSTVSTDTQYF
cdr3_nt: TGTGCCAGTAGACCTTCGACCGTAAGCACAGATACGCAGTATTTT

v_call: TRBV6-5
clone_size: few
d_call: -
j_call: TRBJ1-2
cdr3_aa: CASSFLPGPYGYTF
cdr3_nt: TGTGCCAGCAGTTTTCTACCGGGGCCTTACGGCTACACCTTC

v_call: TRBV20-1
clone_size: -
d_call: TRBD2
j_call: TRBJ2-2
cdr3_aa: CSARDPSGNTGELFF
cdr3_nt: TGCAGTGCTAGAGATCCTAGCGGGAATACCGGGGAGCTGTTTTTT

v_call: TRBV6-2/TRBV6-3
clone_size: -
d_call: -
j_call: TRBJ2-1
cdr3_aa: CASSKTDYNEQFF
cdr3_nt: TGTGCCAGCAGTAAGACAGATTACAATGAGCAGTTCTTC

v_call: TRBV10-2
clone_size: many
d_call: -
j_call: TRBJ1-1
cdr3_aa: CASKGGGMNTEAFF
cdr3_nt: TGCGCCAGCAAGGGGGGCGGGATGAACACTGAAGCTTTCTTT